This entry is about one TCR beta chain. The source of the sample is a study of human T cells and chemical hapten exposure. Study in general: Each week of the roughly 24-week study, patients had diphenylcyclopropenone applied to the scalp.

The time point: pre-sensitization, week 0. Treatment of the sample: therapeutic diphenylcyclopropenone sensitization with weekly scalp DPC. Unfractionated whole blood yielded the extracted total RNA. TCRdb processed the RACE reads anew with MiXCR; each CDR3 protein has one entry. The sample includes 250,000 or so distinct CDR3 sequences, about 8.1% of them seen just once. The CDR3 runs 15 residues. Germline trimming cut 4 bases from V and 7 bases from J; bases unmatched to any gene: 6. Germline V gives CDR1 SEHNR, CDR2 FQNEAQ (reference sequence). This chain links TRBV7-9 with TRBJ1-6; 8 nucleotides match TRBD1. The sequence derives from a woman in her thirties or forties with alopecia areata. Some clones in this sample may be carry-over from other donors' samples. Sample: whole blood, taken in connection with sensitization to the hapten diphenylcyclopropenone (DPC). CDR3 region: CASSSDRVVNSPLHF. The CDR3 DNA reads as TGTGCCAGCAGCTCGGACAGGGTAGTGAATTCACCCCTCCACTTT.